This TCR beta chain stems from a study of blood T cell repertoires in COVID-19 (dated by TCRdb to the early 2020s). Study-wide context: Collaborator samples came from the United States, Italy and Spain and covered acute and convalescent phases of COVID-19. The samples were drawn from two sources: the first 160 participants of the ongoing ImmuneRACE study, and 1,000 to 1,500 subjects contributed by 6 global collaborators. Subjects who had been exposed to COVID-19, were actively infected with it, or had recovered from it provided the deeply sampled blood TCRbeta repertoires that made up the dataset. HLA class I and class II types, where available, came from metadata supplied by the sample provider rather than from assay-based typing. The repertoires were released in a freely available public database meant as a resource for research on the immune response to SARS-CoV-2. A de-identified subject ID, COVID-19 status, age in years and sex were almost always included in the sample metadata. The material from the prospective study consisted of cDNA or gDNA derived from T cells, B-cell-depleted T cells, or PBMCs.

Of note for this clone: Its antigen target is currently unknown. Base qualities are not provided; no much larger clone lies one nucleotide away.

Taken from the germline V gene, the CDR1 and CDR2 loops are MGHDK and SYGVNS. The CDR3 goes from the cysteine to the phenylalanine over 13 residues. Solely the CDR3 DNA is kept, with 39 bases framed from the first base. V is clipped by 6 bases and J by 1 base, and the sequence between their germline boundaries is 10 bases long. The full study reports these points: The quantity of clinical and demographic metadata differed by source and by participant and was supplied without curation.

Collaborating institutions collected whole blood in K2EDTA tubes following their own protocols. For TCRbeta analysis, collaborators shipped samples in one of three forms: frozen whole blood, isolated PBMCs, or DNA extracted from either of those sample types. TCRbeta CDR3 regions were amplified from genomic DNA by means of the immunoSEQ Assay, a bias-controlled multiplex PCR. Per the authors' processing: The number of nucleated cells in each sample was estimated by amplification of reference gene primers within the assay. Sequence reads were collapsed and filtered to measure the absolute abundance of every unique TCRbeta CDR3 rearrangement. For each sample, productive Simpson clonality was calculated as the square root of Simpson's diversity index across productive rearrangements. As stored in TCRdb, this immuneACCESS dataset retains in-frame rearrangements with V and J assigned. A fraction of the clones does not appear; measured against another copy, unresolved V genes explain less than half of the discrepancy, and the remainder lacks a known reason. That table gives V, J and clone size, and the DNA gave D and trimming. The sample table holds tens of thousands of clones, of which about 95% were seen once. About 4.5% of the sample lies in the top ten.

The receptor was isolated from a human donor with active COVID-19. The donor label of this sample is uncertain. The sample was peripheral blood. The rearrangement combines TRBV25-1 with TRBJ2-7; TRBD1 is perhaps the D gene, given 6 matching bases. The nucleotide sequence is TGTGCCAGCAGAAGACAGGAGTCCTACGAGCAGTACTTC. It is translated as CASRRQESYEQYF.